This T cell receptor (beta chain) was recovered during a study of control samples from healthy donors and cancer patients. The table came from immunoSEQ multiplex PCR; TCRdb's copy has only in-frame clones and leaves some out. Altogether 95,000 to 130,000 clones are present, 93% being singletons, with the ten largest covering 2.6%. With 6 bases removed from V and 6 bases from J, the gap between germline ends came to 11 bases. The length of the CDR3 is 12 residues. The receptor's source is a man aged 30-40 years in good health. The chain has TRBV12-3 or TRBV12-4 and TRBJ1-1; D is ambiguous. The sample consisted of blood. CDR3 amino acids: CASSSLGSEAFF. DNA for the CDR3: TGTGCCAGCAGCTCCCTCGGCTCTGAAGCTTTCTTT.